Shown below are 21 T cell receptor beta chains from a single sample sequenced in a study of cytotoxic CD8 clonotypes in ibrutinib-treated CLL (TCRdb year 2021). The time point tag for this specimen amounts to: about a year on ibrutinib. Library preparation employed the immunoSEQ multiplex PCR assay. The immuneACCESS repertoire file appears here via TCRdb, limited to in-frame rearrangements. These files lack a portion of the clones; in checked studies, under half of the deficit traces to unresolved V genes, and the cause of the others is not known. Present in this sample are 90,000 to 100,000 clones, 70% to 80% of which were seen just once. The ten largest clones capture about 34% of the sample. The sequences come from PBMCs, collected after 12 months of ibrutinib treatment. These receptors all stem from a human donor with chronic lymphocytic leukemia.

The genes are TRBV6-5 and TRBJ1-1; possible D gene TRBD1, 5 bases. Trimming took 4 bases from V and 4 from J, leaving 13 bases between them. The CDR3 spans 14 residues. CDR1 is MNHEY and CDR2 is SVGAGI in the germline V gene. The CDR3 region is CASSSGTTSTEAFF. The DNA for the CDR3 is TGTGCCAGCAGTTCGGGGACGACGAGCACTGAAGCTTTCTTT.

The chain has TRBV6-6 and TRBJ2-7; weak D call: TRBD1 (5 bases). Per germline, CDR1 MNHNY and CDR2 SVGAGI (reference sequence). This CDR3 is 14 amino acids long. V lost 2 bases and J lost 3, with 11 bases in between. DNA for the CDR3: TGTGCCAGCAGTTACCGGGCCCAGGGCTACGAGCAGTACTTC. It is translated as CASSYRAQGYEQYF.

The chain is built from TRBV5-1 and TRBJ2-1, with TRBD1 matching 7 bases. CDR1 is SGHRS and CDR2 is YFSETQ in the germline V gene. CDR3 length equals 14 residues. V lost 6 bases and J lost 8; bases outside the gene matches: 11. Here the CDR3 reads CASNLGYQGDEQFF. The CDR3 region has the DNA TGCGCCAGCAATCTGGGATATCAGGGGGATGAGCAGTTCTTC.

The CDR3 spells CASSDPGLAKNIQYF. CDR3 in DNA: TGCGCCAGCAGCGACCCGGGACTAGCGAAAAACATTCAGTACTTC. This sequence joins TRBV5-1 and TRBJ2-4, with 10 bases that match TRBD2. Germline-derived CDR1 and CDR2 are SGHRS and YFSETQ. V was pared by 4 bases and J by 4 bases, with 5 bases of the junction left unmatched. The CDR3 extends over 15 amino acids.

The chain joins TRBV7-9 to TRBJ1-4; D is uncertain. Looked up from germline, CDR1 is SEHNR and CDR2 is FQNEAQ (reference sequence). The ends were cut back, 4 bases at V and 4 bases at J, with 19 bases in the middle. The CDR3 extends over 17 amino acids. CDR3 sequence (DNA): TGTGCCAGCAGCTACGGGATTTCAAACCTTCATAATGAAAAACTGTTTTTT. It is translated as CASSYGISNLHNEKLFF.

V and J are TRBV28 and TRBJ2-1, with TRBD2 as a possible D gene (6 bases). The CDR3 has 15 amino acids. V lost 4 bases and J lost 4, with 14 bases in between. CDR1 MDHEN and CDR2 SYDVKM come from the germline V gene. Written as DNA, the CDR3 is TGTGCCAGCAGTTCCCCAAGGGAGGTTTACAATGAGCAGTTCTTC. This codes for CASSSPREVYNEQFF.

The count of this clone is one. V gene TRBV12-5 combines with J gene TRBJ2-7; maybe TRBD1 (5 bases). Germline loops: CDR1 LGHNT, CDR2 FRNRAP. The CDR3 has 12 residues. Trimming removed 0 bases from V and 6 bases from J, with 6 bases in between. The CDR3 loop reads CASGLVRGEQYF. DNA of the CDR3: TGTGCTAGTGGTTTGGTAAGGGGCGAGCAGTACTTC. The full variable domain, completed using reference TRBV12-5 and TRBJ2-7, is DARVTQTPRHKVTEMGQEVTMRCQPILGHNTVFWYRQTMMQGLELLAYFRNRAPLDDSGMPKDRFSAEMPDATLATLKIQPSEPRDSAVYFCASGLVRGEQYFGPGTRLTVT.

Only a few counts were recorded for this clone. This chain links TRBV2 with TRBJ1-5; 7 bases are shared with TRBD1. The trim removed 7 bases at V and 0 bases at J, leaving 3 bases unmatched. Germline V gene lookup returns CDR1 SNHLY and CDR2 FYNNEI. CDR3 length: 14 residues. This CDR3 reads CASNGDSSNQPQHF. CDR3 bases: TGTGCCAGCAATGGGGACAGTAGCAATCAGCCCCAGCATTTT.

This clone occurred a few times. The genes are TRBV19 and TRBJ1-1; D possibly corresponds to TRBD1 (5 bases). This CDR3 has 13 amino acids. V lost 7 bases and J 4 bases, leaving 13 bases between the germline ends. Germline CDR1 is LNHDA and CDR2 is SQIVND (reference sequence). This CDR3 is CASTVGTSTEAFF. Written as DNA, the CDR3 is TGTGCCAGTACAGTGGGGACCTCCACTGAAGCTTTCTTT.

This sequence joins TRBV5-1 and TRBJ1-2; 11 bases are a match to TRBD1. The CDR3 sequence is 14 residues long. V lost 4 bases to trimming and J lost 5 bases; unmatched junction nucleotides: 4. Per the germline V gene, CDR1 is SGHRS and CDR2 is YFSETQ. This chain's CDR3 is CASSGGQGDYGYTF. The CDR3 DNA reads as TGCGCCAGCAGCGGGGGACAGGGGGATTATGGCTACACCTTC.

In its sample, this clone was seen a few times. The chain uses TRBV7-3 and TRBJ2-1; 10 bases line up with TRBD1. Trimming cost V 5 bases and J 8 bases; bases outside gene matches: 21. Per germline, CDR1 SGHTA and CDR2 FQGTGA. The CDR3 runs 19 residues. The CDR3 loop is CASSTYPYPGTGVRDEQFF. The CDR3 coding sequence is TGTGCCAGCAGCACCTACCCATACCCAGGGACAGGGGTCCGAGATGAGCAGTTCTTC.

This chain uses TRBV19 with TRBJ1-2, with a possible D match to TRBD1 (5 bases). Germline values: CDR1 LNHDA, CDR2 SQIVND (reference sequence). The CDR3 is 14 amino acids. The germline V and J ends were trimmed by 3 bases and 5 bases, with 13 bases remaining between them. The CDR3 sequence: CASSMRQGGYGYTF. The CDR3 nucleotides are TGTGCCAGTAGTATGCGGCAGGGAGGGTATGGCTACACCTTC.

This rearrangement joins TRBV28 to TRBJ1-3; D not resolved. Germline-derived CDR1 and CDR2 are MDHEN and SYDVKM. The CDR3 contains 13 residues. Trimming left V 5 bases short and J 4 bases short, with 9 bases between. The CDR3 region is CASSIGPGNTIYF. CDR3 nucleotides: TGTGCCAGCAGTATAGGGCCGGGAAACACCATATATTTT.

On this clone: Other DNA sequences in the same sample also yield this CDR3. V usage is TRBV7-3 and J usage is TRBJ2-2, with 9 bases that match TRBD1. This CDR3 comprises 18 residues. The J segment lost 6 bases and the V segment lost 5 bases, leaving 16 bases of the junction unmatched. Germline V gene lookup returns CDR1 SGHTA and CDR2 FQGTGA. CDR3 sequence: CASSLFDRGQGGPGELFF. CDR3 sequence (DNA): TGTGCCAGCAGCCTCTTTGATCGGGGACAGGGTGGTCCCGGGGAGCTGTTTTTT.

Only a few counts were recorded for this clone. This rearrangement joins TRBV9 to TRBJ1-1; unclear D gene. Trimming shortened V by 6 bases and J by 7 bases, and 13 bases separated the two germline ends. CDR3 size: 12 residues. In germline, CDR1 is SGDLS, CDR2 YYNGEE. The CDR3 loop is CASNKVGREAFF. The CDR3 nucleotides read TGTGCCAGCAATAAGGTGGGCCGTGAAGCTTTCTTT.

The V and J genes are TRBV30 and TRBJ1-4; weak D call: TRBD1 (6 bases). Trimming cost V 1 base and J 7 bases, with 10 bases left between them. The CDR3 loop spans 13 amino acids. Germline CDR1 reads GTSNPN; CDR2 reads SVGIG (reference sequence). CDR3 nucleotides: TGTGCCTGGAGTGAGAGGACAGCTGAAAAACTGTTTTTT. This translates into CAWSERTAEKLFF.

The chain links TRBV18 to TRBJ2-3; D uncertain. The CDR3 spans 15 residues. Germline assignment: CDR1 KGHSH and CDR2 LQKENI. Trimming removed 4 bases from V and 2 bases from J, with 13 bases in between. The CDR3 region is CASSRIPSFTDTQYF. The CDR3 nucleotides read TGTGCCAGCTCACGAATTCCGTCTTTCACAGATACGCAGTATTTT.

The chain is built from TRBV7-2 and TRBJ2-5, with TRBD2 identical over 8 bases. Looked up from germline, CDR1 is SGHTA and CDR2 is FQGNSA. Germline trimming cut 5 bases from V and 1 base from J; bases unmatched to any gene: 9. The CDR3 is 16 amino acids. CDR3 DNA: TGTGCCAGCAGCCGTTCCGGGGGGGCGTCCCAAGAGACCCAGTACTTC. Translating it yields CASSRSGGASQETQYF.

The genes are TRBV12-5 and TRBJ2-1; unclear D gene. The CDR3 is 14 residues long. Trimming pared 7 bases from V and 8 bases from J, leaving 18 bases between. The germline gives CDR1 LGHNT, CDR2 FRNRAP. CDR3 amino acids: CASAASLGFDEQFF. CDR3 DNA sequence: TGTGCTAGTGCCGCCTCTTTAGGGTTTGATGAGCAGTTCTTC.

CDR3 residues: CASSLDTNEKLFF. The CDR3 nucleotides read TGTGCCAGTAGTTTGGACACTAATGAAAAACTGTTTTTT. The chain carries TRBV19 and TRBJ1-4; D uncertain. V lost 5 bases and J 2 bases, leaving 6 bases between the germline ends. This CDR3 has 13 residues. The germline V gene encodes CDR1 LNHDA and CDR2 SQIVND (reference sequence).

The V and J genes are TRBV15 and TRBJ2-4, with D tentatively TRBD1 (5 bases). From germline, CDR1 is LNHNV and CDR2 YYDKDF (reference sequence). Trimming cost V 4 bases and J 4 bases, with 14 bases left between them. CDR3 length: 15 amino acids. CDR3 in DNA: TGTGCCACCAGCACCGGTCAACAGGTGAAAAACATTCAGTACTTC. This sequence encodes CATSTGQQVKNIQYF.